This T cell receptor (beta chain) comes out of a study of identical twins. In TCRdb, the 5' RACE reads were re-called with MiXCR into one record per CDR3 protein. This sample has about 660,000 distinct CDR3 sequences, with approximately 9% found just once. Separately, the same data were catalogued under a study of yellow fever vaccine responses in identical twins.

Sequencing was performed on PBMCs. The clonotype comes from a woman aged 18-30 years in good health.

CDR3 DNA sequence: TGTGCCAGCAGCAAATCTCCGAGTGCCAGGGTGACTTACCGAGAGACCCAGTACTTC. It specifies CASSKSPSARVTYRETQYF. This chain connects TRBV5-6 to TRBJ2-5; a possible D gene is TRBD1 (5 bases). The length of the CDR3 is 19 residues. V lost 4 bases and J lost 4, with 29 bases in between. Germline values: CDR1 SGHDT, CDR2 YYEEEE.